Below are 17 T cell receptor beta chains sequenced from a single sample in a study of pediatric ulcerative colitis. TCRdb keeps only in-frame clones here, not all; method: immunoSEQ multiplex PCR. The sample carries around 61,000 clones, about 90% recorded once. The sequenced material came from blood. The source is a boy younger than 18 with severe ulcerative colitis.

This clone appeared a single time. The genes are TRBV5-6 and TRBJ2-5, with D unclear. The CDR3 spans 15 residues. CDR1 and CDR2 from the germline V gene are SGHDT and YYEEEE. Trimming stripped 4 bases from V and 0 bases from J, with 13 bases between. The DNA of the CDR3 is TGTGCCAGCAGCCCATCGAGAGATTACCAAGAGACCCAGTACTTC. This codes for CASSPSRDYQETQYF.

The chain links TRBV6-5 to TRBJ1-1; a weak D match, TRBD1 (5 bases). Germline CDR1 and CDR2: MNHEY and SVGAGI. Between the trimmed V and J ends, which lost 5 bases and 1 base, there was a span of 14 bases. The CDR3 has 15 amino acids. This CDR3 is CASSPDSLRNTEAFF. CDR3 nucleotides: TGTGCCAGCAGTCCAGACAGTTTACGGAACACTGAAGCTTTCTTT.

The chain has TRBV29-1 and TRBJ2-1; 8 bases are a match to TRBD2. The V gene's germline CDR1 is SQVTM and CDR2 ANQGSEA. The CDR3 has 14 residues. V shed 1 base and J 3 bases; nucleotides not matched to a gene: 2. The CDR3 loop reads CSVEGTSGYNEQFF. The CDR3 nucleotides are TGCAGCGTTGAAGGAACTAGCGGCTACAATGAGCAGTTCTTC.

This chain uses TRBV19 with TRBJ2-1; 10 nucleotides line up with TRBD2. The CDR3 sequence is 17 residues long. Per germline, CDR1 LNHDA and CDR2 SQIVND (reference sequence). The junction had 9 bases not matched to a gene; V was cut back by 6 bases and J by 1 base. The CDR3 here is CASSRGLAVLSYNEQFF. CDR3 bases: TGTGCCAGTAGCCGCGGACTAGCGGTTTTGTCCTACAATGAGCAGTTCTTC.

The rearrangement links TRBV2 to TRBJ2-7, with D unresolved. This CDR3 contains 13 residues. V was trimmed by 4 bases and J by 3 bases, leaving 10 bases between them. Germline loops: CDR1 SNHLY, CDR2 FYNNEI. In nucleotides, the CDR3 is TGTGCCAGCAGTGTCGGGTGGAACTACGAGCAGTACTTC. Protein product: CASSVGWNYEQYF.

The V gene is TRBV29-1, the J gene TRBJ2-3; D is possibly TRBD1 (5 bases). Deletions cut 8 bases from V and 2 bases from J, with 11 bases between. The CDR3 runs to 12 residues. Germline V gene sequence: CDR1 SQVTM, CDR2 ANQGSEA. The DNA for the CDR3 is TGCAGCTTATCGACAGACACAGATACGCAGTATTTT. It translates to CSLSTDTDTQYF.

The rearrangement joins TRBV7-5 to TRBJ2-7. TRBV7-5 represents a pseudogene. The CDR3 covers 12 residues. This CDR3 is CARSLAKYEQYF. Written as DNA, the CDR3 is TGTGCCAGAAGCTTAGCGAAATACGAGCAGTACTTC.

V gene TRBV19 combines with J gene TRBJ2-7; D may be TRBD1 or TRBD2 (6 bases each). V gave up 10 bases and J gave up 7 bases, with 20 bases separating them. The CDR3 covers 13 residues. Germline V CDR1 and CDR2: LNHDA, SQIVND (reference sequence). CDR3 bases: TGTGCCACCGGATGGGGGGCTGGGCGGGAGCAGTACTTC. It encodes CATGWGAGREQYF.

This rearrangement joins TRBV9 to TRBJ2-2; no clear D. The CDR3 contains 13 residues. V gave up 3 bases and J gave up 6 bases, with 9 bases separating them. Germline assignment: CDR1 SGDLS and CDR2 YYNGEE. CDR3 in amino acids: CASSAPSPGELFF. CDR3 sequence (DNA): TGTGCCAGCAGCGCCCCGTCGCCCGGGGAGCTGTTTTTT.

The rearrangement uses TRBV6-5 and TRBJ2-7; D gene ambiguous. Trimming removed 6 bases from V and 4 bases from J, with 7 bases in between. CDR3 length: 11 amino acids. The germline V gene encodes CDR1 MNHEY and CDR2 SVGAGI. The CDR3 is CASRMGYEQYF. Written as DNA, the CDR3 is TGTGCCAGCAGGATGGGTTACGAGCAGTACTTC.

V gene TRBV9 combines with J gene TRBJ1-1; D ambiguous. CDR1 and CDR2 from the germline V gene are SGDLS and YYNGEE. The CDR3 has 14 residues. Trimming removed 0 bases at V and 0 bases at J, with 6 bases between. Here the CDR3 reads CASSVGMLNTEAFF. CDR3 DNA: TGTGCCAGCAGCGTAGGGATGTTGAACACTGAAGCTTTCTTT. Full variable domain (remainder filled in from reference TRBV9 and TRBJ1-1): DSGVTQTPKHLITATGQRVTLRCSPRSGDLSVYWYQQSLDQGLQFLIQYYNGEERAKGNILERFSAQQFPDLHSELNLSSLELGDSALYFCASSVGMLNTEAFFGQGTRLTVV.

The CDR3 DNA sequence: TGTGCCAGTAGTATGATCCGGTCGGGGGGCAGCGCTTTCTTT. Encoded protein: CASSMIRSGGSAFF. This sequence joins TRBV19 and TRBJ1-1, with D possibly matching TRBD1 (6 bases). The CDR3 spans 14 residues. Trimming removed 3 bases from V and 11 bases from J, with 19 bases in between. Per germline, CDR1 LNHDA and CDR2 SQIVND (reference sequence).

The chain employs TRBV27 and TRBJ2-7; the match to TRBD2 covers 14 bases. This CDR3 has 15 amino acids. Unmatched junction bases numbered 4, after V lost 3 bases and J lost 6 bases. Germline-derived CDR1 and CDR2 are MNHEY and SMNVEV (reference sequence). CDR3 protein: CASSFGLAGGGEQYF. As DNA, the CDR3 is TGTGCCAGCAGTTTCGGACTAGCGGGAGGTGGCGAGCAGTACTTC.

V is TRBV5-1 and J is TRBJ1-2, with TRBD1 identical over 7 bases. This CDR3 spans 14 amino acids. Trimming cost V 2 bases and J 4 bases; bases outside gene matches: 5. Germline loops: CDR1 SGHRS, CDR2 YFSETQ. CDR3 nucleotide sequence: TGCGCCAGCAGCTTTGAGGGGGCTGGCTATGGCTACACCTTC. This translates into CASSFEGAGYGYTF.

This sequence joins TRBV25-1 and TRBJ2-4, with D perhaps TRBD1 (5 bases). Trimming cost V 2 bases and J 10 bases, with 15 bases left between them. The germline gives CDR1 MGHDK, CDR2 SYGVNS. CDR3 size: 14 residues. The CDR3 is CASSEGPTGGIQYF. CDR3 bases: TGTGCCAGCAGTGAAGGGCCTACAGGTGGGATTCAGTACTTC.

The rearrangement links TRBV4-3 to TRBJ2-7; D is perhaps TRBD2 (6 bases). Germline V gene sequence: CDR1 LGHNA, CDR2 YSLEER. This CDR3 has 17 amino acids. Trimming shortened V by 0 bases and J by 3 bases, and 18 bases separated the two germline ends. The CDR3 coding sequence is TGCGCCAGCAGCCAAGATCGCACTAGCATGACAAGCTACGAGCAGTACTTC. Its protein is CASSQDRTSMTSYEQYF.

This clone was observed a handful of times. This rearrangement joins TRBV10-3 to TRBJ1-2; TRBD1 matches at 8 bases. In germline, CDR1 is ENHRY, CDR2 SYGVKD. CDR3 size: 14 residues. Germline trimming cut 2 bases from V and 3 bases from J; bases unmatched to any gene: 2. The CDR3 protein is CAISEGTGHYGYTF. Written as DNA, the CDR3 is TGTGCCATCAGTGAGGGGACAGGCCACTATGGCTACACCTTC.